The text below deals with one T cell receptor (beta chain). The antigen is unknown. The trim removed 7 bases at V and 4 bases at J, leaving 9 bases unmatched. Germline V gene lookup returns CDR1 SNHLY and CDR2 FYNNEI. This CDR3 spans 14 amino acids. The data are from a study of T cell clonotyping in hematopoietic cell transplantation. Time point indicated: recipient sample about 28 days before transplant, after cytoreduction. Study results and caveats: Few recipient clonotypes overlapped donors; over 95% were de novo at given depth. After transplant, recipient diversity fell while pathologically expanded clonotypes grew through day 180.

Clones were read by immunoSEQ multiplex PCR, and TCRdb kept only the in-frame ones, dropping some. The table has 25,000 to 30,000 clones, approximately 77% seen once. This rearrangement joins TRBV2 to TRBJ2-7, with TRBD1 matching 8 bases. This specimen was peripheral blood mononuclear cells, taken before stem cell transplant. This clonotype was obtained from a man aged 35 to 55 with acute myeloid leukemia. Some clones in this sample may be carry-over from other donors' samples. The CDR3 DNA reads TGTGCCAGCATTAGGCCGGGACAGGTATACGAGCAGTACTTC. It is translated as CASIRPGQVYEQYF.